A single sample gave rise to the 6 T cell receptor beta chains below, sequenced in a study of blood T cell repertoires in COVID-19 (dated by TCRdb to 2018 to 2021). The library was built by means of the immunoSEQ multiplex PCR assay. In TCRdb, the immuneACCESS table is reduced to in-frame sequences with V and J assigned. These tables do not hold every clone; where another copy was compared, an unresolved V gene accounts for under half, and the others remain unexplained. The table for this sample lists about 42,000 clones; about 85% of them were counted only once. Less than 15% of the sample goes to the ten largest clones. Sequenced input: peripheral blood. The receptors shown here come from a human donor in a cohort sampled during active COVID-19.

The chain joins TRBV15 to TRBJ2-7; D gene unclear. Germline values: CDR1 LNHNV, CDR2 YYDKDF (reference sequence). This CDR3 is 14 amino acids long. The germline V and J ends were trimmed by 4 bases and 1 base, with 11 bases remaining between them. For the CDR3, the DNA is TGTGCCACCAGCAATTTACCGAGGTCCTACGAGCAGTACTTC. Its translation is CATSNLPRSYEQYF.

The chain has TRBV6-1 and TRBJ2-6, with TRBD2 matching 7 bases. The germline V gene has CDR1 MNHNS and CDR2 SASEGT. J lost 4 bases, V lost 2 bases, and 2 bases had no gene match. The CDR3 length is 15 residues. The CDR3 sequence is CASSESGVGANVLTF. Written as DNA, the CDR3 is TGTGCCAGCAGTGAAAGCGGGGTCGGGGCCAACGTCCTGACTTTC.

The J gene is TRBJ2-7, the V gene TRBV23-1; the D gene is possibly TRBD2 (5 bases). TRBV23-1 is noted as an ORF with a role that remains uncertain. The CDR3 length is 12 residues. Trimming removed 9 bases from V and 3 bases from J, with 12 bases in between. DNA for the CDR3: TGCGCCAGGAGGGCAGGTTGCTACGAGCAGTACTTC. The encoded protein is CARRAGCYEQYF.

The V gene is TRBV5-4, the J gene TRBJ2-5; D not certain. The germline V and J ends were trimmed by 4 bases and 0 bases, with 7 bases remaining between them. Germline CDR1 reads SGHNT; CDR2 reads YYREEE (reference sequence). The CDR3 covers 13 residues. The CDR3 DNA reads as TGTGCCAGCAGCCTTAAAAACCAAGAGACCCAGTACTTC. This codes for CASSLKNQETQYF.

This chain uses TRBV11-2 with TRBJ2-1; 8 nucleotides align to TRBD1. This CDR3 has 14 residues. Trimming took 11 bases from V and 4 from J; bases not matched to a gene: 10. Germline V CDR1 and CDR2: SGHAT, FQNNGV. CDR3 nucleotide sequence: TGTGCCGCGGGGCAGGGGGCTCGGTACAATGAGCAGTTCTTC. It codes for CAAGQGARYNEQFF.

The chain uses TRBV24-1 and TRBJ2-1; TRBD1 aligns across 9 bases. The CDR3 length is 12 residues. With V trimmed by 2 bases and J by 15 bases, 4 bases remained unmatched. Per the germline V gene, CDR1 is KGHDR and CDR2 is SFDVKD. The CDR3 nucleotides read TGTGCCACCAGTGATTGGACAGGGGTGTCGTTCTTC. Its protein product is CATSDWTGVSFF.